Presented here are 26 T cell receptor beta chains from one specimen sequenced in a study of blood T cell repertoires in COVID-19. Using immunoSEQ multiplex PCR, the repertoire was profiled, and TCRdb retains in-frame clones only, with some absent. The sample holds fewer than 200,000 clones; 88% are singletons and the top ten take roughly 9%. The sample consisted of PBMCs or T cells enriched from blood (not recorded which). Every receptor here comes from a woman under 30 who had recovered from COVID-19.

This rearrangement joins TRBV30 to TRBJ1-2, with 8 bases matching TRBD1. This CDR3 is 17 amino acids long. The ends lost 2 bases at V and 4 bases at J; junction bases unmatched: 15. Germline V gene sequence: CDR1 GTSNPN, CDR2 SVGIG (reference sequence). In DNA form, the CDR3 reads TGTGCCTGGAGTACTTACAACGCCCGGGACAGGTTCTATGGCTACACCTTC. It specifies CAWSTYNARDRFYGYTF.

This chain joins TRBV5-6 and TRBJ1-1; 11 nucleotides agree with TRBD1. Germline V gives CDR1 SGHDT, CDR2 YYEEEE. The CDR3 has 15 residues. Trimming cost V 4 bases and J 5 bases; bases outside gene matches: 7. Here the CDR3 reads CASSTAGQGETEAFF. The CDR3 nucleotides are TGTGCCAGCAGCACGGCGGGACAGGGGGAAACTGAAGCTTTCTTT.

The J gene is TRBJ2-5, the V gene TRBV2; TRBD1 aligns across 8 bases. The junction had 4 bases not matched to a gene; V was cut back by 0 bases and J by 4 bases. This CDR3 has 15 amino acids. Germline CDR1 and CDR2: SNHLY and FYNNEI. In DNA, the CDR3 is TGTGCCAGCAGTGAAGCAGGCAGGGGGCTAGAGACCCAGTACTTC. Translated, it gives CASSEAGRGLETQYF.

This chain joins TRBV13 and TRBJ2-1; the D is unclear. Trimming pared 0 bases from V and 4 bases from J, leaving 7 bases between. Germline CDR1 and CDR2: PRHDT and FYEKMQ (reference sequence). CDR3 size: 14 residues. The CDR3 DNA follows: TGTGCCAGCAGCTTAGGCGGGTTATACAATGAGCAGTTCTTC. This encodes CASSLGGLYNEQFF.

The chain uses TRBV29-1 and TRBJ2-5, with D possibly being TRBD2 (5 bases). Per the germline V gene, CDR1 is SQVTM and CDR2 is ANQGSEA. V lost 3 bases, J lost 4 bases, and 6 bases lay in between. This CDR3 is built from 11 residues. The CDR3 bases are TGCAGCGTTGACGCGGGAGAGACCCAGTACTTC. Residues: CSVDAGETQYF.

The J gene is TRBJ1-3, the V gene TRBV27, with D possibly being TRBD1 (6 bases). V was shortened by 5 bases and J by 1 base, with 15 bases between the two germline ends. Germline assignment: CDR1 MNHEY and CDR2 SMNVEV (reference sequence). The CDR3 consists of 16 residues. As DNA, the CDR3 is TGTGCCAGCAGTAGAGGTGGCAGGGGTTCTGGAAACACCATATATTTT. Its protein product is CASSRGGRGSGNTIYF.

The gene calls are TRBV30 and TRBJ2-5, with 8 bases fitting TRBD1. The V gene's germline CDR1 is GTSNPN and CDR2 SVGIG (reference sequence). The CDR3 length is 15 residues. The V segment lost 1 base and the J segment 1 base; nucleotides outside the gene matches: 5. CDR3 residues: CAWSAITGGQETQYF. The CDR3 nucleotides are TGTGCCTGGAGTGCAATTACAGGGGGCCAAGAGACCCAGTACTTC.

The V gene is TRBV4-3, the J gene TRBJ1-1, with a weak D call TRBD1 (5 bases). This CDR3 has 15 amino acids. V dropped 0 bases and J dropped 5 bases, with 13 bases sitting between them. Germline CDR1 and CDR2: LGHNA and YSLEER. As DNA, the CDR3 is TGCGCCAGCAGCCAAGATAAATGGGGCGAGACTGAAGCTTTCTTT. It encodes CASSQDKWGETEAFF.

V is TRBV19 and J is TRBJ2-7, with D perhaps TRBD2 (5 bases). This CDR3 spans 14 amino acids. Germline loops: CDR1 LNHDA, CDR2 SQIVND (reference sequence). V was cut by 1 base and J by 7 bases, with 14 bases left in between. CDR3 coding DNA: TGTGCCAGTAGTATAGTAGGCGGGTCGGGGGAGCAGTACTTC. This sequence encodes CASSIVGGSGEQYF.

The rearrangement joins TRBV24-1 to TRBJ1-4; 9 nucleotides line up with TRBD1. V shed 0 bases and J 10 bases; nucleotides not matched to a gene: 8. This CDR3 is built from 16 residues. Germline V lookup: CDR1 KGHDR, CDR2 SFDVKD. This CDR3 is CATSDLLGQGMGKLFF. Here the CDR3 DNA reads TGTGCCACCAGTGATTTGTTGGGACAGGGAATGGGAAAACTGTTTTTT.

The chain is built from TRBV20-1 and TRBJ2-2; possibly TRBD1 for D (6 bases). Trimming took 3 bases from V and 2 from J, leaving 10 bases between them. Germline CDR1 is DFQATT and CDR2 is SNEGSKA (reference sequence). This CDR3 has 14 residues. The CDR3 reads CSASGTRNTGELFF. DNA of the CDR3: TGCAGTGCTAGTGGGACACGCAACACCGGGGAGCTGTTTTTT.

This CDR3 reads CASSLGQVETQYF. CDR3 nucleotide sequence: TGTGCCAGCAGCCTAGGACAGGTGGAGACCCAGTACTTC. V is TRBV7-2 and J is TRBJ2-5; 7 nucleotides match TRBD1. Trimming took 5 bases from V and 5 from J; bases not matched to a gene: 5. This CDR3 is 13 amino acids long. Germline V gene lookup returns CDR1 SGHTA and CDR2 FQGNSA.

The chain carries TRBV27 and TRBJ1-1; no clear D gene. CDR3 length: 17 amino acids. V dropped 7 bases and J dropped 0 bases, with 21 bases sitting between them. Germline values: CDR1 MNHEY, CDR2 SMNVEV (reference sequence). The CDR3 nucleotides read TGTGCCAGCACCCCCAGCCCCCCACAGATTTTGAACACTGAAGCTTTCTTT. It codes for CASTPSPPQILNTEAFF.

The rearrangement joins TRBV5-1 to TRBJ1-1; D gene ambiguous. CDR3 length equals 14 residues. CDR1 and CDR2 from the germline V gene are SGHRS and YFSETQ. V was cut by 4 bases and J by 7 bases, with 17 bases left in between. This chain's CDR3 is CASSPTGVEGEAFF. The CDR3 nucleotides are TGCGCCAGCAGCCCCACCGGGGTTGAGGGTGAAGCTTTCTTT.

This rearrangement joins TRBV28 to TRBJ2-3; TRBD1 matches 10 bases. Per germline, CDR1 MDHEN and CDR2 SYDVKM. The CDR3 sequence is 16 residues long. With 2 bases clipped from V and 2 bases from J, the junction kept 4 bases outside the gene matches. The CDR3 DNA reads TGTGCCAGCAGTTTAATCGGGACAGGGGACACAGATACGCAGTATTTT. Encoded protein: CASSLIGTGDTDTQYF.

This rearrangement joins TRBV28 to TRBJ1-2; D gene ambiguous. CDR3 length: 14 residues. The germline V gene has CDR1 MDHEN and CDR2 SYDVKM. Trimming removed 4 bases at V and 6 bases at J, with 15 bases between. In nucleotides, the CDR3 is TGTGCCAGCAGTTCCCAACAGAAAAACCATGGCTACACCTTC. Translating gives CASSSQQKNHGYTF.

The genes are TRBV11-2 and TRBJ1-1; D gene ambiguous. V was trimmed by 2 bases and J by 0 bases, leaving 7 bases between them. This CDR3 contains 14 residues. Germline V lookup: CDR1 SGHAT, CDR2 FQNNGV. The CDR3: CASSLSVLNTEAFF. The CDR3 bases are TGTGCCAGCAGCTTATCAGTTTTGAACACTGAAGCTTTCTTT.

V and J are TRBV24-1 and TRBJ1-2, with 8 bases fitting TRBD1. With 3 bases clipped from V and 4 bases from J, the junction kept 15 bases outside the gene matches. Germline CDR1 reads KGHDR; CDR2 reads SFDVKD. The CDR3 runs 18 residues. The CDR3 coding sequence is TGTGCCACCAGTGATCGTCACCAGGGAGGACAGGGCGGCTATGGCTACACCTTC. Its translation is CATSDRHQGGQGGYGYTF.

V usage is TRBV10-3 and J usage is TRBJ2-5, with 7 bases lining up with TRBD1. With V trimmed by 8 bases and J by 2 bases, 5 bases remained unmatched. The length of the CDR3 is 13 residues. Per the germline V gene, CDR1 is ENHRY and CDR2 is SYGVKD. CDR3 amino acids: CAIGPGGQETQYF. Here the CDR3 DNA reads TGTGCCATCGGGCCAGGGGGTCAAGAGACCCAGTACTTC.

The J gene is TRBJ1-5, the V gene TRBV19; D gene ambiguous. The CDR3 is made up of 11 amino acids. Per the germline V gene, CDR1 is LNHDA and CDR2 is SQIVND (reference sequence). V lost 2 bases and J lost 15, with 11 bases in between. CDR3 nucleotides: TGTGCCAGTAGTATAAGAGGCCCGCTGCATTTT. This translates into CASSIRGPLHF.

V gene TRBV15 combines with J gene TRBJ1-2; 7 bases align to TRBD1. The CDR3 loop spans 16 amino acids. Trimming at V came to 1 base and at J to 4 bases, leaving 9 bases not matched to a gene. Germline V lookup: CDR1 LNHNV, CDR2 YYDKDF (reference sequence). The CDR3 spells CATSRGGTDYLYGYTF. Here the CDR3 DNA reads TGTGCCACCAGCAGAGGTGGGACAGATTACCTCTATGGCTACACCTTC.

This chain uses TRBV30 with TRBJ1-5, with D unresolved. V lost 0 bases and J lost 7, with 10 bases in between. This CDR3 has 13 amino acids. Germline V gene data show CDR1 as GTSNPN and CDR2 as SVGIG (reference sequence). The CDR3: CAWSVANGQPQHF. The DNA for the CDR3 is TGTGCCTGGAGTGTCGCGAACGGGCAGCCCCAGCATTTT.

The chain is built from TRBV28 and TRBJ2-7; D perhaps matches TRBD1 (6 bases). V was shortened by 2 bases and J by 3 bases, with 17 bases between the two germline ends. The CDR3 extends over 16 amino acids. CDR1 and CDR2 (germline): MDHEN, SYDVKM. The CDR3 sequence is CASSLGKDSRGYEQYF. CDR3 nucleotide sequence: TGTGCCAGCAGTTTAGGGAAGGACAGCCGGGGCTACGAGCAGTACTTC.

This chain connects TRBV9 to TRBJ2-2, with 8 bases fitting TRBD2. The CDR3 is 14 residues long. Germline V CDR1 and CDR2: SGDLS, YYNGEE. The trim removed 4 bases at V and 6 bases at J, leaving 5 bases unmatched. CDR3 bases: TGTGCCAGCAGCCAGGGAGCGGGAGCCGGGGAGCTGTTTTTT. The encoded protein is CASSQGAGAGELFF.

The gene calls are TRBV27 and TRBJ1-1; no definite D call. The germline gives CDR1 MNHEY, CDR2 SMNVEV (reference sequence). The V and J ends lost 6 bases and 1 base respectively, with 9 bases between them. The CDR3 contains 13 residues. CDR3 DNA sequence: TGTGCCAGCAGCCCCAGCGAGAACACTGAAGCTTTCTTT. Translating it yields CASSPSENTEAFF.

The chain uses TRBV19 and TRBJ1-1, with no clear D. V was cut by 5 bases and J by 3 bases, with 16 bases left in between. The CDR3 is 15 residues long. The germline V gene encodes CDR1 LNHDA and CDR2 SQIVND (reference sequence). CDR3 in amino acids: CASSHPAGSDTEAFF. Written as DNA, the CDR3 is TGTGCCAGTAGTCACCCCGCGGGATCAGACACTGAAGCTTTCTTT.